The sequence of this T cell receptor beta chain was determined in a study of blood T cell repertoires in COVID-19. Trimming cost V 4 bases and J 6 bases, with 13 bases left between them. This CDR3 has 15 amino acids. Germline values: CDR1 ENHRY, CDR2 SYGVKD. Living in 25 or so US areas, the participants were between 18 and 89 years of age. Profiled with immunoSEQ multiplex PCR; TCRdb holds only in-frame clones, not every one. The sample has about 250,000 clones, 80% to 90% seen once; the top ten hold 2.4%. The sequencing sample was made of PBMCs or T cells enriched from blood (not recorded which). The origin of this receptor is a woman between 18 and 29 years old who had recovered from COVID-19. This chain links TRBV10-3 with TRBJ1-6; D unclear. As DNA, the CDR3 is TGTGCCATCAGTGCCCCAGGAATCGGTAATTCACCCCTCCACTTT. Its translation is CAISAPGIGNSPLHF.